This TCR beta chain was documented in a study of cytomegalovirus exposure and HLA in healthy donors. Primers: 60 Vbeta forward and 13 Jbeta reverse. Data came from immunoSEQ multiplex PCR; TCRdb stores just in-frame clones and leaves some out. This repertoire shows under 200,000 clones, about 80% found once; its top ten account for about 1.6%. Nominally healthy donors provided the samples, though records likely missed some immune exposures. Germline CDR1 and CDR2: MNHNY and SVGAGI (reference sequence). After removal of 5 bases from V and 9 bases from J, the junction contained 8 bases not matched to a gene. The CDR3 spans 16 residues.

J is TRBJ2-4 and V is TRBV6-6; 15 bases agree with TRBD2. The sample consisted of PBMCs. This TCR came from a girl aged 5-17 years in good health and CMV-seropositive. For the CDR3, the DNA is TGTGCCAGCAGTGGGACTAGCGGGGGGCCCGCCCGCATTCAGTACTTC. This translates into CASSGTSGGPARIQYF.